This TCR beta chain was sequenced during a study of regulatory T cells in long-lasting Graves disease. General study findings and limits: Persistent disease preferred TRBV28, TRBJ1-2 and TRBJ2-5.

For TCR beta, libraries came from iRepertoire HTBI primers and Arm-PCR of CDR3 regions. TCRdb independently ran MiXCR on the multiplex PCR reads; one entry per CDR3 protein. The sample lists hundreds of thousands of distinct CDR3 sequences, under 25% seen once, with around 15% in the top ten. The time point was: persistent/refractory GD, antithyroid drugs over 5 years with positive TRAb. PBMCs were the source of the RNA used for TCR sequencing. The CDR3 length is 13 residues. Germline CDR1 is MNHNS and CDR2 is SASEGT. On this clonotype itself: Its antigen is unidentified. Given a much more abundant clone one base away, this may be a read error.

This receptor was obtained from a female donor with Graves disease. This material consisted of peripheral blood mononuclear cells (PBMCs), taken when the disease was refractory, from a patient treated with antithyroid drugs. The chain employs TRBV6-1 and TRBJ1-2; unclear D gene. The CDR3 loop reads CASSVSKNYDYTF. The DNA of the CDR3 is TGTGCCAGCAGTGTGAGCAAGAACTATGACTACACCTTC.